This is a list of T cell receptor beta chains from one sample in a study of control samples from healthy donors and cancer patients. Repertoires were generated with immunoSEQ multiplex PCR, while TCRdb's copy carries only in-frame clones and drops some. This sample yields some 110,000 clones, of which 70% to 90% are seen a single time; less than 3% belongs to the top ten. The sample consisted of blood. The source of these receptors is a woman aged 70-85 years in good health. Both conserved end residues are part of each CDR3. D genes are given only for firm matches. Not every row has a clone size; where given, it reads once, few, many or a size class.

. TRBJ2-6 TRBV6-5 . TGTGCCAGCTGTTTTTCCTCTGGGGCCAACGTCCTGACTTTC CASCFSSGANVLTF
TRBD2 TRBJ2-5 TRBV9 . TGTGCCAGCAGCGTAAGAGCGGGGGGGCCGTGGGAGACCCAGTACTTC CASSVRAGGPWETQYF
. TRBJ1-2 TRBV3-1/TRBV3-2 . TGTGCCAGCAGCCAAGAAGGGCAGTTCTATGGCTACACCTTC CASSQEGQFYGYTF
. TRBJ2-5 TRBV5-1 . TGCGCCAGCAGCTTGGGGGGCGGTCCAGAGACCCAGTACTTC CASSLGGGPETQYF
. TRBJ2-5 TRBV10-2 . TGCGCCAGCAGGGCCGATCCGGATCGCCAAGAGACCCAGTACTTC CASRADPDRQETQYF
. TRBJ2-3 TRBV20-1 . TGCAGTGCTAGTCCAAGTCAGGGAGCCACAGATACGCAGTATTTT CSASPSQGATDTQYF
. TRBJ1-5 TRBV6-2/TRBV6-3 . TGTGCCAGCAGTCAAACAGGGAGAAATCAGCCCCAGCATTTT CASSQTGRNQPQHF
. TRBJ1-2 TRBV7-2 . TGTGCCAGCAGCTTCGGGACGGGTAACTATGGCTACACCTTC CASSFGTGNYGYTF
TRBD1 TRBJ1-2 TRBV10-3 . TGTGCCATCAGTGGGGACAGGGGGGGCGGAGGCTACACCTTC CAISGDRGGGGYTF
TRBD1 TRBJ2-7 TRBV23-1 . TGCGCCAGCCCACGGAGACCGGGACAGGGAGGTCCCTACGAGCAGTACTTC CASPRRPGQGGPYEQYF
. TRBJ2-7 TRBV2 . TGTGCCAGCAGGGGGCTGGACTACGAGCAGTACTTC CASRGLDYEQYF
TRBD2 TRBJ2-7 TRBV7-2 . TGTGCCAGCAGGGCCACGGGGGGCGAGCAGTACTTC CASRATGGEQYF
. TRBJ1-6 TRBV18 . TGTGCCAGCTCACCATTTCTCGGACAGCAGAATTCACCCCTCCACTTT CASSPFLGQQNSPLHF
TRBD1 TRBJ1-2 TRBV7-9 once TGTGCCAGCAGCTCATTGTTAGAGACAGGGGGCCCGGGCTACACCTTC CASSSLLETGGPGYTF
. TRBJ2-1 TRBV19 . TGTGCCAGTAATCGGGGGCGCGTCGATGAGCAGTTCTTC CASNRGRVDEQFF
. TRBJ1-1 TRBV14 . TGTGCCAGCAGCGCTACAGGATCCCGGCGGAACACTGAAGCTTTCTTT CASSATGSRRNTEAFF
. TRBJ2-7 TRBV3-1/TRBV3-2 . TGTGCCAGCAGCCCAAAGTGGGGACCTAAGGTCTACGAGCAGTACTTC CASSPKWGPKVYEQYF
. TRBJ2-7 TRBV19 . TGTGCCAGTAGTCCCAGTTTGGATGGAATGGGCGAGCAGTACTTC CASSPSLDGMGEQYF
TRBD2 TRBJ2-1 TRBV3-1/TRBV3-2 . TGTGCCAGCAGCCAATCTAGCGGGGGGGCTGGGGATGAGCAGTTCTTC CASSQSSGGAGDEQFF
TRBD2 TRBJ2-3 TRBV24-1 . TGTGCCACCAGTGATTTGCGCGGGGGTAAGGCAGATACGCAGTATTTT CATSDLRGGKADTQYF
. TRBJ1-3 TRBV5-1 . TGCGCCAGCAGCTTGGCCGCCCCGGCGAATGGAAACACCATATATTTT CASSLAAPANGNTIYF
. TRBJ1-1 TRBV5-1 . TGCGCCAGCAGCTTGGGCGGGAACACTGAAGCTTTCTTT CASSLGGNTEAFF
. TRBJ1-2 TRBV5-1 once TGCGCCAGCAGCTTGGTTCAGGGCGACTATGGCTACACCTTC CASSLVQGDYGYTF
. TRBJ1-1 TRBV7-9 . TGTGCCAGCAGCCCAGACTGGGACACTGAAGCTTTCTTT CASSPDWDTEAFF
. TRBJ2-7 TRBV5-4 once TGTGCCAGCAGCCAAGTAAGGGACGAGCAGTACTTC CASSQVRDEQYF
. TRBJ1-1 TRBV12-3/TRBV12-4 few TGTGCCAGCAAAAGGACTCGGGACACTGAAGCTTTCTTT CASKRTRDTEAFF
. TRBJ2-5 TRBV5-6 . TGTGCCAGCAGCTTGCACCGGGCCGGGGGGACCCAGTACTTC CASSLHRAGGTQYF
. TRBJ2-2 TRBV23-1 . TGCGCCAGCAGGACGGGGGTGCGCGAACACCGGGGAGCTGTTTTT CASRTGVREHRGAVF
TRBD1 TRBJ1-2 TRBV25-1 . TGTGCCAGCAGTGGAAAACGGACAGGCGGCCCCTATGGCTACACCTTC CASSGKRTGGPYGYTF
TRBD1 TRBJ1-1 TRBV6-5 . TGTGCCAGCAGTTACCTGACAGGGGGGAACACTGAAGCTTTCTTT CASSYLTGGNTEAFF
TRBD1 TRBJ2-2 TRBV23-1 . TGCGCCAGCAGTCAAAGGTACAGGGGGCCCTTCACCGGGGAGCTGTTTTTT CASSQRYRGPFTGELFF
TRBD1 TRBJ1-1 TRBV20-1 . TGCAGTGCTCAGGGGGGGGCGCAAGCTTTCTTT CSAQGGAQAFF
. TRBJ1-5 TRBV19 . TGTGCCAGTAGTATTAATGGGCGAAGGGGCAATCAGCCCCAGCATTTT CASSINGRRGNQPQHF
. TRBJ1-4 TRBV9 . TGTGCCAGCAGCGTAAGCAGGGGTAATGAAAAACTGTTTTTT CASSVSRGNEKLFF
. TRBJ1-2 TRBV15 . TGTGCCACCAGCAGAGCGCTGGAGGGGCGCTACACCTTC CATSRALEGRYTF
TRBD1 TRBJ2-2 TRBV11-3 . TGTGCCAGCAGCAGAACCGGGACAGGGTTCGCCGGGGAGCTGTTTTTT CASSRTGTGFAGELFF
. TRBJ1-6 TRBV4-2 . TGTGCCAGCAGCCAAGCGGGGGGTGATTCACCCCTCCACTTT CASSQAGGDSPLHF
TRBD1 TRBJ1-5 TRBV27 . TGTGCCAGCAGTTTTCAGGGGGCAGGGCCAGCCCAGCATTTT CASSFQGAGPAQHF
. TRBJ2-4 TRBV19 . TGTGCCAGTAGTATGCGGCGCCTGGGAATTCAGTACTTC CASSMRRLGIQYF
TRBD1 TRBJ2-3 TRBV24-1 . TGTGCCACCAGTGACCCACGACAGGGGGACACAGATACGCAGTATTTT CATSDPRQGDTDTQYF
TRBD1 TRBJ1-2 TRBV5-1 . TGCGCCAGCAGCAGGGGGACAGGGGACTATGGCTACACCTTC CASSRGTGDYGYTF
. TRBJ1-1 TRBV7-3 . TGTGCCAGCAGCTCCAACAGGGACACTGAAGCTTTCTTT CASSSNRDTEAFF
TRBD1 TRBJ2-1 TRBV7-2 . TGTGCCAGCAGCCCGTGGACAGGGAAGAATGAGCAGTTCTTC CASSPWTGKNEQFF
TRBD1 TRBJ1-2 TRBV19 . TGTGCCAGTAGTGAACCGGGACAGGGGGCCGTGGGCTACACCTTC CASSEPGQGAVGYTF
. TRBJ1-6 TRBV3-1/TRBV3-2 . TGTGCCAGCAGCCGCGGAGGGGGGGATTCACCCCTCCACTTT CASSRGGGDSPLHF
TRBD2 TRBJ2-5 TRBV11-3 once TGTGCCAGCAGCTCCGGGACTAGCGGGGGCGGGGAGACCCAGTACTTC CASSSGTSGGGETQYF
. TRBJ1-1 TRBV9 . TGTGCCAGCAGCGTAGACCGGTACACTGAAGCTTTCTTT CASSVDRYTEAFF
. TRBJ2-7 TRBV12-1 . TGTGCCAGCAGCTTTAAGGCCTACGAGCAGTACTTC CASSFKAYEQYF
TRBD1 TRBJ1-2 TRBV5-4 . TGTGCCAGCAGCGCGGGACAGGGCGACTATGGCTACACCTTC CASSAGQGDYGYTF
TRBD1 TRBJ2-3 TRBV9 . TGTGCCAGCAGAGCTGGGACAGGGGACCCAGATACGCAGTATTTT CASRAGTGDPDTQYF
. TRBJ1-1 TRBV2 . TGTGCCAGCAGATTGAGTGCCCCGCGCACTGAAGCTTTCTTT CASRLSAPRTEAFF
. TRBJ2-2 TRBV24-1 . TGTGCCACCAGTGATCCACAAGTCACCGGGGAGCTGTTTTTT CATSDPQVTGELFF
. TRBJ1-2 TRBV4-1 once TGCGCCAGCAGCCAAGATGGTCAATTAGGCTACACCTTC CASSQDGQLGYTF
. TRBJ1-1 TRBV14 . TGTGCCAGCAGCCAAGTTTTAGTAAACACTGAAGCTTTCTTT CASSQVLVNTEAFF
. TRBJ2-2 TRBV7-2 . TGTGCCAGCAGCTTAGCGGGACGGACCGGGGAGCTGTTTTTT CASSLAGRTGELFF
. TRBJ1-1 TRBV27 few TGTGCCAGCAGTCCACTCAGGGCCGGCACTGAAGCTTTCTTT CASSPLRAGTEAFF
TRBD1 TRBJ2-1 TRBV9 . TGTGCCAGCAGCGTAGGGGGGGCAGGGGGCCGCTATGAGCAGTTCTTC CASSVGGAGGRYEQFF
. TRBJ2-1 TRBV5-4 . TGTGCCAGCAGCGCCCGGGACTCAACCTCCTACAATGAGCAGTTCTTC CASSARDSTSYNEQFF
. TRBJ1-5 TRBV27 . TGTGCCAGCAGTTTCTCCCGAGCCACAGTTAGCAATCAGCCCCAGCATTTT CASSFSRATVSNQPQHF
. TRBJ2-1 TRBV7-2 . TGTGCCAGCAGCCCTGGGGCAGGATCCTACAATGAGCAGTTCTTC CASSPGAGSYNEQFF